This passage covers 24 T cell receptor gamma chains from one sample sequenced in a study of γδ T cells in repeated Plasmodium falciparum infection. Vgamma9/Vdelta2+ and Vdelta2-negative gammadelta T cells were flow-sorted from PBMC for bulk sequencing. TCRdb applied CATT to the multiplex PCR reads for clone calling. In the table there are a few thousand gamma-chain clones, 3% to 3.5% of which are singletons. The specimen sequenced was gamma-delta T cells from blood. All receptors derive from a pool of human donors (malaria-infected and uninfected, not separated).

In regard to this clone: The protein TCRdb lists belongs to a much larger clone and differs from this DNA's translation at residue 6, which points to a read error; the protein shown is made from the DNA. J is TRGJ1 or TRGJ2 and V is TRGV9. There are 17 residues in the CDR3. J gave up 0 bases and V 2 bases, and 13 bases lay outside the gene matches. CDR1 GITISATS and CDR2 ISYDGTV come from the germline V gene (reference sequence). The CDR3 DNA reads as TGTGCCTTGTGGGAGGCGACATGTCCGGGGAATTATTATAAGAAACTCTTT. Amino acid sequence: CALWEATCPGNYYKKLF.

A remark on this clone: This likely stems from a read error, as it lies one base from a far larger clone. The same CDR3 can be traced to other DNA sequences in this sample. The chain couples TRGV9 to TRGJP. TCRdb supplies no J gene; here it was assigned by aligning the nucleotide sequence to germline. Germline values: CDR1 GITISATS, CDR2 ISYDGTV (reference sequence). This CDR3 region has 17 residues. DNA of the CDR3: TGTGCCTTGTGGGAGGGAGAACAAGAGCTGGGCAAAAAAATCAAGGTATTT. Its translation is CALWEGEQELGKKIKVF.

This clone was found many times. A far larger clone differs by one base, so this is likely a read error. This sample includes further DNA sequences coding for the same CDR3. V gene TRGV9 combines with J gene TRGJP. V shed 1 base, J shed 7 bases, and the junction held 4 bases outside the gene matches. This CDR3 region has 16 residues. CDR1 and CDR2 (germline): GITISATS, ISYDGTV (reference sequence). CDR3 nucleotides: TGTGCCTTGTGGGAGGTCATCGAGTTGGGCAAAAAAATCAAGGTATTT. It yields the protein CALWEVIELGKKIKVF.

There are a few counts of this clone. TCRdb records a much larger clone's protein for this DNA, with a difference at residue 13 that likely arises from a read error; the protein given is the translation of the DNA. This chain joins TRGV9 and TRGJP. TCRdb does not report a J gene; here it was assigned by matching the DNA to germline references. From germline, CDR1 is GITISATS and CDR2 ISYDGTV (reference sequence). The CDR3 has 17 residues. CDR3 residues: CALWEVDEELGKEIKVF. The CDR3 coding sequence is TGTGCCTTGTGGGAGGTGGATGAAGAGTTGGGCAAAGAAATCAAGGTATTT.

V and J are TRGV9 and TRGJP. The J gene comes from matching the DNA to germline here; TCRdb lacks it. J lost 6 bases, V lost 4 bases, and 9 bases had no gene match. The CDR3 is 17 amino acids. CDR1 and CDR2 (germline): GITISATS, ISYDGTV (reference sequence). This CDR3 reads CALWDEVAELGKKIKVF. In DNA form, the CDR3 reads TGTGCCTTGTGGGACGAGGTGGCAGAGTTGGGCAAAAAAATCAAGGTATTT.

This clone has more than one count but fewer than ten. A read error is the likely source, as a far larger clone sits one nucleotide away. The CDR3 sequence is CALWEVVSKDRELGKKIEVF. The CDR3 DNA is TGTGCCTTGTGGGAGGTCGTCTCAAAAGATCGAGAGTTGGGCAAAAAAATCGAGGTATTT. The genes are TRGV9 and TRGJP. The CDR3 totals 20 residues. Looked up from germline, CDR1 is GITISATS and CDR2 is ISYDGTV (reference sequence).

This clone has a count of ten or more. A far more abundant clone sits one base away, making this likely a read error. This chain links TRGV9 with TRGJ1 or TRGJ2. The CDR3 contains 14 residues. CDR1 and CDR2 (germline): GITISATS, ISYDGTV (reference sequence). With V trimmed by 5 bases and J by 0 bases, 7 bases remained unmatched. The CDR3 coding sequence is TGTGCCTTGTGGGGGGTTGAGAATTATTATAAGAAACTCTTT. Protein sequence: CALWGVENYYKKLF.

This clone is categorized as medium-sized. A much bigger clone sits one base away, suggesting this may be a read error. The gene calls are TRGV9 and TRGJP. The germline gives CDR1 GITISATS, CDR2 ISYDGTV (reference sequence). Trimming at V came to 0 bases and at J to 11 bases, leaving 4 bases not matched to a gene. CDR3 length: 15 amino acids. CDR3: CALWEVRVGKKIKVF. Written as DNA, the CDR3 is TGTGCCTTGTGGGAGGTGCGGGTGGGCAAAAAAATCAAGGTATTT.

This clone has just a few counts. This DNA's translation differs at residues 10 and 20 from TCRdb's protein, which comes from a much larger clone; a read error is likely, and the protein shown is translated from the DNA. The chain links TRGV3 to TRGJ1 or TRGJ2. From germline, CDR1 is VTNTFY and CDR2 YDVSTARD (reference sequence). The CDR3 totals 22 residues. This CDR3 reads CATWDRRLVKTPTISNYYKELF. CDR3 DNA sequence: TGTGCCACCTGGGACAGGCGTTTAGTAAAGACGCCCACCATATCGAATTATTATAAGGAACTCTTT.

On this clone itself: This DNA translates differently at residue 8 from the TCRdb protein, which is that of a much larger clone; a read error is likely, and the protein shown is the DNA's own translation. This chain links TRGV9 with TRGJP. Per the germline V gene, CDR1 is GITISATS and CDR2 is ISYDGTV (reference sequence). J lost 4 bases, V lost 0 bases, and 9 bases had no gene match. CDR3 length: 19 residues. The CDR3 spells CALWEVHSTQELGKKIKVF. CDR3 in DNA: TGTGCCTTGTGGGAGGTGCACTCGACTCAAGAGTTGGGCAAAAAAATCAAGGTATTT.

V and J are TRGV9 and TRGJ1 or TRGJ2. Per the germline V gene, CDR1 is GITISATS and CDR2 is ISYDGTV (reference sequence). CDR3 size: 11 residues. The V gene end was trimmed by 7 bases and the J gene end by 12 bases; junction bases not matched to a gene: 12. CDR3 in amino acids: CALCPRCRKLF. CDR3 nucleotides: TGTGCCTTGTGCCCCCGGTGTAGGAAACTCTTT.

Regarding this clone: The protein given by TCRdb reflects a much larger clone and differs at residue 13 from this DNA's translation, likely from a read error; the protein shown is the DNA's translation. CDR3 nucleotides: TGTGCCACCTGGGATGGGCCTTTGAATTATTATAAGAGACTCTTT. The encoded protein is CATWDGPLNYYKRLF. J gene calling gave no result, while the V gene is TRGV4. Per germline, CDR1 EGSTGY and CDR2 YDSYTSSV. CDR3 length equals 15 residues.

Turning to this clone: Since a much larger clone is just one base distant, this may be a read error. The gene calls are TRGV2 and TRGJ1 or TRGJ2. V lost 1 base to trimming and J lost 4 bases; unmatched junction nucleotides: 4. Germline-derived CDR1 and CDR2 are EGSNGY and YDSYNSKV. This CDR3 comprises 13 residues. The CDR3: CATWDGLYYKKLF. The CDR3, as DNA: TGTGCCACCTGGGACGGCCTCTATTATAAGAAACTCTTT.

Details on this clone: TCRdb's protein for this DNA is that of a much larger clone and differs from the translation at residue 7, likely a read error; the protein shown is the DNA translation. This sequence joins TRGV8 and TRGJ1 or TRGJ2. CDR3 size: 13 residues. Per germline, CDR1 VENAVY and CDR2 YDSYNSRV. V lost 5 bases and J lost 0; bases outside the gene matches: 4. CDR3 nucleotide sequence: TGTGCCACCTGGGTTCAGAATTATTATAAGAAACTCTTT. Residues: CATWVQNYYKKLF.

This clone was observed a handful of times. A far larger clone is off by one base, so a read error is likely. The rearrangement uses TRGV9 and TRGJ1 or TRGJ2. Germline assignment: CDR1 GITISATS and CDR2 ISYDGTV (reference sequence). The CDR3 is made up of 13 amino acids. The CDR3 DNA is TGTGCCTTGTGGGAGGCCCCATATTATAAGAAGCTCTTT. It is translated as CALWEAPYYKKLF.

This clone is categorized as large (0.1 to 1%). Within the sample, other DNA sequences also encode this same CDR3. The chain employs TRGV9 and TRGJP. Germline V lookup: CDR1 GITISATS, CDR2 ISYDGTV (reference sequence). The ends lost 5 bases at V and 9 bases at J; junction bases unmatched: 1. The CDR3 spans 13 residues. The CDR3 loop reads CALWGLGKKIKVF. The CDR3 coding sequence is TGTGCCTTGTGGGGGTTGGGCAAAAAAATCAAGGTATTT.

This clone was detected ten times or more. A read error is the likely source, as a far larger clone sits one nucleotide away. The identical CDR3 is also encoded by other nucleotide sequences in the sample. The rearrangement joins TRGV4 to TRGJ1 or TRGJ2. J was trimmed by 2 bases and V by 0 bases; bases with no gene match: 7. The CDR3 runs to 15 residues. CDR1 and CDR2 from the germline V gene are EGSTGY and YDSYTSSV. The CDR3 loop is CATWDGPGDYYKKLF. The CDR3 DNA is TGTGCCACCTGGGATGGGCCAGGTGATTATTATAAGAAACTCTTT.

This clone has a count of ten or more. The chain carries TRGV2 and TRGJ1 or TRGJ2. The germline gives CDR1 EGSNGY, CDR2 YDSYNSKV. Unmatched junction bases numbered 3, after V lost 0 bases and J lost 1 base. CDR3 length: 14 amino acids. The CDR3 DNA reads as TGTGCCACCTGGGACGGGCTAAATTATTATAAGAAACTCTTT. Protein: CATWDGLNYYKKLF.

This clone was recorded a few times. TCRdb has a much larger clone's protein, which differs at residue 5 from the translation of this DNA, likely because of a read error; what is shown is the protein translated from the DNA. V and J are TRGV9 and TRGJ1 or TRGJ2. TCRdb does not report a J gene; here it was assigned by matching the DNA to germline references. Germline lookup yields CDR1 GITISATS and CDR2 ISYDGTV (reference sequence). The CDR3 runs to 14 residues. The CDR3 nucleotides read TGTGCCTTGTGGGGGGTGTTTGATTATTATAAGAAACTCTTT. It yields the protein CALWGVFDYYKKLF.

This clone was seen a handful of times. TCRdb's protein, taken from a much larger clone, differs from this DNA's translation at residue 10, likely owing to a read error; the protein displayed comes from the DNA. The rearrangement joins TRGV9 to TRGJP. Matching the DNA to germline supplied the J gene, which TCRdb does not give. The CDR3 consists of 17 residues. Germline V gives CDR1 GITISATS, CDR2 ISYDGTV (reference sequence). This CDR3 reads CALWEALEESGKKIKVF. Here the CDR3 DNA reads TGTGCCTTGTGGGAGGCCCTGGAAGAGTCGGGCAAAAAAATCAAGGTATTT.

This clone is classed as medium-sized. A much larger clone lies one base from this, so it may be a read error. V usage is TRGV9 and J usage is TRGJP. CDR1 is GITISATS, CDR2 ISYDGTV, per germline (reference sequence). The length of the CDR3 is 16 residues. V shed 0 bases, J shed 6 bases, and the junction held 2 bases outside the gene matches. Here the CDR3 DNA reads TGTGCCTTGTGGGAGGTGGTAGAGTTGGGCAAAAAAATCAAGGTATTT. As protein: CALWEVVELGKKIKVF.

In its sample, this clone was seen a few times. TCRdb assigns this DNA the protein of a much larger clone, which departs from its translation at residues 6 and 7; this likely reflects a read error, and the protein shown comes from translating the DNA. J is TRGJP and V is TRGV9. TCRdb supplies no J gene; here it was assigned by aligning the nucleotide sequence to germline. V lost 2 bases, J lost 7 bases, and 5 bases stayed unmatched. CDR1 and CDR2 (germline): GITISATS, ISYDGTV (reference sequence). The CDR3 spans 16 residues. CDR3 amino acids: CALWEGSELGKKIKVF. As DNA, the CDR3 is TGTGCCTTGTGGGAGGGGTCCGAGTTGGGCAAAAAAATCAAGGTATTT.

This clone was observed a handful of times. TCRdb's entry gives the protein of a much larger clone, which mismatches this DNA's translation at residue 4, likely from a read error; the protein reported here is translated from the DNA. J is TRGJ1 or TRGJ2 and V is TRGV4. TCRdb carries no J gene annotation; the J gene was assigned here by matching the DNA with germline. The CDR3 runs 13 residues. Germline V CDR1 and CDR2: EGSTGY, YDSYTSSV. In nucleotides, the CDR3 is TGTGCCACCCGGGATGGGCCCGATTATAAGAAACTCTTT. Translation gives CATRDGPDYKKLF.

Details on this clone: The TCRdb protein, from a much larger clone, departs from this DNA's translation at residue 9, likely by read error; the protein shown derives from the DNA. This chain links TRGV9 with TRGJP. Because TCRdb records no J gene, it was assigned here through a match of the DNA to germline. The CDR3 is 17 amino acids. CDR1 and CDR2 (germline): GITISATS, ISYDGTV (reference sequence). J was trimmed by 9 bases and V by 0 bases; bases with no gene match: 8. Written as DNA, the CDR3 is TGTGCCTTGTGGGAGGTGCGTTTGGGGTTGGGCAAAAAAATCAAGGTATTT. Its protein is CALWEVRLGLGKKIKVF.